This T cell receptor beta chain is from a study of T cells in Graves' hyperthyroidism and ophthalmopathy. This clonotype came up many times. Its antigen remains unidentified. Amplification of TCR beta CDR3 regions used RNA as the template. When the TCR CDR3 underwent first-round RT-PCR, the HTBI primer set was used. From the multiplex PCR reads, TCRdb called clonotypes with MiXCR, one entry per CDR3 protein. The table lists over 150,000 distinct CDR3 sequences, around 16% of them singletons. Study-level points and caveats: The model foresaw ophthalmopathy a median around seven months prior to onset. Appearing also in blood were most of the thyroid clonotypes expanded above 0.001.

This CDR3 is 18 amino acids long. Germline V gives CDR1 MDHEN, CDR2 SYDVKM. V shed 3 bases and J 6 bases; nucleotides not matched to a gene: 14. Sequencing was carried out using blood. The chain carries TRBV28 and TRBJ2-3; 11 bases match TRBD2. The TCR sequence derives from a woman aged 45 to 65 with Graves' hyperthyroidism. The CDR3 is CASSFTSGSIRLADTQYF. CDR3 nucleotide sequence: TGTGCCAGCAGTTTCACTAGCGGGAGTATCAGGTTGGCTGATACGCAGTATTTT.